This T cell receptor beta chain was recorded in a study of coeliac disease. The CDR3 consists of 16 residues. Germline-derived CDR1 and CDR2 are SGHNT and YYREEE (reference sequence). The V and J ends lost 6 bases and 1 base, in that order; junction bases with no gene match: 8. Repertoires were generated with immunoSEQ multiplex PCR, while TCRdb's copy carries only in-frame clones and drops some. The sample lists more than 2,000 clones, 66% seen once, with more than 13% in the top ten. The chain employs TRBV5-4 and TRBJ2-1; 9 bases match TRBD2. This sequence originates from a woman in her 70s with celiac disease on a gluten-free diet. Sequencing was carried out using lamina propria lymphocytes from the gut. CDR3 sequence: CASTSQSGRSYNEQFF. The CDR3 bases are TGTGCCAGCACTTCACAAAGCGGGAGGTCCTACAATGAGCAGTTCTTC.